The sequence of this T cell receptor (beta chain) was determined in a study of early T cells in non-severe SARS-CoV-2 infection. TCRdb re-called the 5' RACE reads through MiXCR, storing one row per CDR3 protein. The top ten clones hold roughly 3.6% of a sample with roughly 75,000 distinct CDR3 sequences, about 12% of them seen once. At least ten counts were recorded for this clonotype. V was trimmed by 8 bases and J by 2 bases, leaving 19 bases between them. Germline V gives CDR1 SNHLY, CDR2 FYNNEI. This CDR3 is built from 15 residues. The TCR sequence derives from an adult who was a healthcare worker with PCR-confirmed SARS-CoV-2 infection or an uninfected control (not recorded which). The sequenced sample was whole blood. The V gene is TRBV2, the J gene TRBJ2-7, with D perhaps TRBD2 (6 bases). As DNA, the CDR3 is TGTGCCAGCCGCGTTGAGAAAGGGAGGCCCTACGAGCAGTACTTC. Protein product: CASRVEKGRPYEQYF. Full variable domain (remainder filled in from reference TRBV2 and TRBJ2-7): EPEVTQTPSHQVTQMGQEVILRCVPISNHLYFYWYRQILGQKVEFLVSFYNNEISEKSEIFDDQFSVERPDGSNFTLKIRSTKLEDSAMYFCASRVEKGRPYEQYFGPGTRLTVT.